The TCR beta chain described here comes from a study of T cell responses to AZD1222 COVID-19 vaccine. Findings and caveats of the study: Among AZD1222 vaccinees, only 5 to 7 were seropositive at baseline.

Clones were read by immunoSEQ multiplex PCR, and TCRdb kept only the in-frame ones, dropping some. The data hold 100,000 to 150,000 clones, with roughly 92% observed a single time. Remarks on this clone: The target antigen is unknown.

This TCR came from an adult who received the AZD1222 COVID-19 vaccine. Source: peripheral blood, taken 28 days after the second AZD1222 dose.

The CDR3 nucleotides read TGCGCCAGCAGCAGGGGACAGGGAGACACTGAAGCTTTCTTT. Its translation is CASSRGQGDTEAFF. The chain carries TRBV5-1 and TRBJ1-1; 9 bases are a match to TRBD1. CDR1 is SGHRS, CDR2 YFSETQ, per germline. J gave up 3 bases and V 4 bases, and 4 bases lay outside the gene matches. This CDR3 has 14 amino acids.